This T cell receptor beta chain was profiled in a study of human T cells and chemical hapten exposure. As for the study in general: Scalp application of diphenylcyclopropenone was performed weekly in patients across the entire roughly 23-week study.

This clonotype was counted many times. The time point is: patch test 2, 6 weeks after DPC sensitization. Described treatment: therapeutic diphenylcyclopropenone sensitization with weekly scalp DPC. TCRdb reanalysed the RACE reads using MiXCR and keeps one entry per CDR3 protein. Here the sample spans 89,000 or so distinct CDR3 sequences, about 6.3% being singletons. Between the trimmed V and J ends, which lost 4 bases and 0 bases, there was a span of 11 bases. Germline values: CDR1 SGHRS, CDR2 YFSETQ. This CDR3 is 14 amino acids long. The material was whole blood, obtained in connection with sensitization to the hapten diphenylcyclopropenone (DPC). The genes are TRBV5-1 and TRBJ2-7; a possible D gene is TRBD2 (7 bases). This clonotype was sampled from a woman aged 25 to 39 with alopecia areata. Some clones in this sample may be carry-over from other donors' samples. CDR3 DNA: TGCGCCAGCAGCCCGGGGGGCGCCTCCTACGAGCAGTACTTC. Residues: CASSPGGASYEQYF.